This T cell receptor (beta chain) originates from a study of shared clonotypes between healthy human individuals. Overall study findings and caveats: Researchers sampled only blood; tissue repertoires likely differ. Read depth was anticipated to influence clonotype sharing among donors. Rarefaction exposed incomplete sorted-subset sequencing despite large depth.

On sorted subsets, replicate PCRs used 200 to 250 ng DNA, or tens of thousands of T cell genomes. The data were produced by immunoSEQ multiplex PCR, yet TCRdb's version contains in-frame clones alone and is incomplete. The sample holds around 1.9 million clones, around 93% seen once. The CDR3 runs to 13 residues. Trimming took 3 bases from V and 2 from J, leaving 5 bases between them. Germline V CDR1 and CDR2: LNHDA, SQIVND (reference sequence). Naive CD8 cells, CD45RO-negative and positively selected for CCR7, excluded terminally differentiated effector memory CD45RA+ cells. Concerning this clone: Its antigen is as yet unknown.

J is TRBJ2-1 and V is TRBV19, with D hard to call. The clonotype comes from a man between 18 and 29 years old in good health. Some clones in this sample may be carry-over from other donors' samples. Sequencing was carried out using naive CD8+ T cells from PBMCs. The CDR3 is CASSIFPYNEQFF. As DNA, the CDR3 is TGTGCCAGTAGTATTTTCCCCTACAATGAGCAGTTCTTC. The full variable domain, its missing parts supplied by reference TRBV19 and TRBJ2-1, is DGGITQSPKYLFRKEGQNVTLSCEQNLNHDAMYWYRQDPGQGLRLIYYSQIVNDFQKGDIAEGYSVSREKKESFPLTVTSAQKNPTAFYLCASSIFPYNEQFFGPGTRLTVL.